This T cell receptor (beta chain) was recovered during a study of shared clonotypes between healthy human individuals. About the study: The donor pool was made up of two women and three men aged 18 to 49.

A CD45RA+ naive subset and a CD45RA-negative memory subset were split from CD4+ cells. Study conclusions and caveats: When naive CD4 clonotypes were compared across four donors, 4% to 6.5% were shared.

Details on this clone: The antigen remains undetermined.

Assay runs were performed at deep level. Only in-frame clones appear in the TCRdb table, and some are missing; sequencing was by immunoSEQ multiplex PCR. The sample holds fewer than 2.5 million clones, more than 85% seen once. This CDR3 has 13 residues. V gave up 2 bases and J gave up 7 bases, with 9 bases separating them. The germline V gene has CDR1 SNHLY and CDR2 FYNNEI. Specimen: naive CD4+ T cells from PBMCs. Subset described: CD45RA+ positively selected. The rearrangement links TRBV2 to TRBJ1-5; D unresolved. The clonotype was recovered from a man aged 18 to 30 in good health. Some clones in this sample may be carry-over from other donors' samples. As DNA, the CDR3 is TGTGCCAGCAGTGAAAACGGACCCCAGCCCCAGCATTTT. Translated, it gives CASSENGPQPQHF. The full variable domain, its missing parts supplied by reference TRBV2 and TRBJ1-5, is EPEVTQTPSHQVTQMGQEVILRCVPISNHLYFYWYRQILGQKVEFLVSFYNNEISEKSEIFDDQFSVERPDGSNFTLKIRSTKLEDSAMYFCASSENGPQPQHFGDGTRLSIL.